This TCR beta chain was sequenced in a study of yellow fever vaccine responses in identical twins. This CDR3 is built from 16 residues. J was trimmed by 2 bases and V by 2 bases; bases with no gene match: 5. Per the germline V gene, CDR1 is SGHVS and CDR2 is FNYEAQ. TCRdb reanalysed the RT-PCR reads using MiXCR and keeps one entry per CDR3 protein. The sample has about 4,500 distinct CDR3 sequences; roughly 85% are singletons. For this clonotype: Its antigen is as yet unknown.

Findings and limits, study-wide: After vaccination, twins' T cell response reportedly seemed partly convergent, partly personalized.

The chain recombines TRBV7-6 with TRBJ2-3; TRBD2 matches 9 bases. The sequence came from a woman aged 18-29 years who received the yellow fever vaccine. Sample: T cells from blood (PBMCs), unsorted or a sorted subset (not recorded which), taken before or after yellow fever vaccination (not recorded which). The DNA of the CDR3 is TGTGCCAGCAGCTTATTGCCTAGCGGGGCCACAGATACGCAGTATTTT. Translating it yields CASSLLPSGATDTQYF.